Below, one T cell receptor (beta chain) is given with its context. This entry is derived from a study of tumor-infiltrating lymphocytes in oesophageal squamous cell carcinoma. TCRdb re-analysed the PCR reads in MiXCR, keeping a single row per CDR3 protein. Of over 14,000 distinct CDR3 sequences listed, 46% are singletons. V was clipped by 7 bases and J by 0 bases, with 17 bases between them. This CDR3 is 16 amino acids long. Germline CDR1 and CDR2: SGHKS and YYEKEE (reference sequence). The source of this sequence is a male donor with esophageal squamous cell carcinoma. The sequencing input was blood. V and J are TRBV5-5 and TRBJ2-1; either TRBD1 or TRBD2 may supply D (5 bases each). Here the CDR3 DNA reads TGTGCCAGCGGATTCCCCGGGACGGCCTCCTACAATGAGCAGTTCTTC. Protein sequence: CASGFPGTASYNEQFF.